The sequence of this T cell receptor (beta chain) was determined in a study of control samples from healthy donors and cancer patients. A single count supports this clone. With V trimmed by 8 bases and J by 4 bases, 4 bases remained unmatched. The CDR3 is 13 residues long. From germline, CDR1 is WSHSY and CDR2 SAAADI. Sequencing was performed with immunoSEQ multiplex PCR; in TCRdb, only in-frame clones are kept and a portion is missing. Of over 75,000 clones in the sample, approximately 78% were seen once. The sample was blood. The chain recombines TRBV10-2 with TRBJ2-7; 11 nucleotides line up with TRBD2. The source of this sequence is a man in his 60s in good health. The CDR3 bases are TGCGCCAGCGCCCTAGCGGGAGGTTACGAGCAGTACTTC. Protein sequence: CASALAGGYEQYF.